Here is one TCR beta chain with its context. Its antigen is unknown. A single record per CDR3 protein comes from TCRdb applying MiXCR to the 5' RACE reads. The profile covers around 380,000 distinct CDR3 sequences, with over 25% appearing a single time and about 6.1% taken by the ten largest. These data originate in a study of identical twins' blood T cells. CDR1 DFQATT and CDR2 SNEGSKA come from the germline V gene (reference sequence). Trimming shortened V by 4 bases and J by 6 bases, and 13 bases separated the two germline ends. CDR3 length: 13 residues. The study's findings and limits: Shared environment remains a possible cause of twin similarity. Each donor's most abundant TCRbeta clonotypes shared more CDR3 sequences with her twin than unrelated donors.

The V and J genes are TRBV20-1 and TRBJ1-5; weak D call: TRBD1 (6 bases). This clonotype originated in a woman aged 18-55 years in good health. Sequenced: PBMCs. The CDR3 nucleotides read TGCAGTGCTAAACCGGGACAAAGTCAGCCCCAGCATTTT. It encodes CSAKPGQSQPQHF.